Following are 10 T cell receptor beta chains from one sample sequenced in a study of vaccination and CD4 T cells after COVID-19 (dated 2022 in TCRdb). Library method: PCR. Sequenced using an Illumina iSeq 100. At the Johns Hopkins FTIC core, DNA from the cultured CD4+ T cells underwent TCR sequencing with the Oncomine TCR Beta short-read assay. TCRdb reanalyzed the raw reads on its own, using fastp at Q25 for trimming and MiXCR for clone calling, and kept in-frame beta chains. Each entry is one CDR3 protein sequence, shown with its most common DNA and genes. The sample table shows around 14,000 distinct CDR3 sequences, and roughly 51% are seen once. The ten largest clones represent roughly an eighth of the sample. The meaning of the sample's treatment or condition label: roughly 10-day PBMC culture with coronavirus spike peptide pools or control peptides (ViraFEST assay). The antigens for these receptors are not known.

Sequencing input: CD4+ T cells from blood, cultured in vitro. Receptors were obtained from a human donor who had recovered from COVID-19.

The V call is TRBV6-1, the J call TRBJ1-5; 9 bases agree with TRBD1. This CDR3 has 13 residues. The germline V gene encodes CDR1 MNHNS and CDR2 SASEGT. V lost 5 bases to trimming and J lost 7 bases; unmatched junction nucleotides: 3. The CDR3 DNA sequence: TGTGCCAGCAGTCGGACAGGGGAACAGCCCCAGCATTTT. Translation: CASSRTGEQPQHF.

The chain uses TRBV11-3 and TRBJ2-5; 7 nucleotides align to TRBD2. V shed 0 bases and J 5 bases; nucleotides not matched to a gene: 6. CDR3 size: 15 residues. Germline-derived CDR1 and CDR2 are SGHNT and YENEEA. In DNA form, the CDR3 reads TGTGCCAGCAGCTTAGAGGGCGGGAGCTGGGAGACCCAGTACTTC. Translated: CASSLEGGSWETQYF.

V gene TRBV20-1 combines with J gene TRBJ2-7; possible D gene TRBD2, 6 bases. There are 13 residues in the CDR3. V lost 6 bases and J 3 bases, leaving 15 bases between the germline ends. Germline-derived CDR1 and CDR2 are DFQATT and SNEGSKA (reference sequence). The CDR3 DNA sequence: TGCAGTGCCTCCACGGGACTGCGCTACGAGCAGTACTTC. Its translation: CSASTGLRYEQYF.

This rearrangement joins TRBV6-2 or TRBV6-3 to TRBJ1-1; D remains ambiguous. Germline V CDR1 and CDR2: MNHEY, SVGEGT. The V gene lost 6 bases and the J gene lost 5 bases, with 7 bases spanning the gap. CDR3 size: 11 residues. CDR3 amino acids: CASSGRTEAFF. In DNA, the CDR3 is TGTGCCAGCAGCGGCAGAACTGAAGCTTTCTTT.

This clonotype was detected only once. This chain links TRBV6-1 with TRBJ2-7; D assignment may be TRBD1 or TRBD2 (5 bases each). The CDR3 is 14 amino acids. Germline V gene data show CDR1 as MNHNS and CDR2 as SASEGT. Trimming shortened V by 6 bases and J by 0 bases, and 12 bases separated the two germline ends. The CDR3 region is CASREDGTSYEQYF. As DNA, the CDR3 is TGTGCCAGCAGGGAGGACGGGACCTCCTACGAGCAGTACTTC.

The chain combines TRBV7-3 with TRBJ2-2; the D gene is possibly TRBD1 (7 bases). CDR3 size: 16 residues. The V gene lost 3 bases and the J gene lost 7 bases, with 18 bases spanning the gap. The germline CDR1 and CDR2 sequences are SGHTA and FQGTGA. Here the CDR3 reads CASSFAGQPLSGELFF. CDR3 nucleotides: TGTGCCAGCAGCTTTGCGGGACAGCCTTTGAGCGGGGAGCTGTTTTTT.

This chain connects TRBV20-1 to TRBJ1-2, with no clear D. Germline V gene data show CDR1 as DFQATT and CDR2 as SNEGSKA (reference sequence). Trimming stripped 5 bases from V and 6 bases from J, with 10 bases between. The CDR3 runs 11 residues. The CDR3 sequence is CSAAVSDGYTF. DNA of the CDR3: TGCAGTGCTGCAGTCAGTGATGGCTACACCTTC.

This clonotype has only one observation. This chain joins TRBV15 and TRBJ1-4, with 8 nucleotides matching TRBD1. Trimming took 2 bases from V and 4 from J; bases not matched to a gene: 3. The CDR3 has 15 residues. Germline CDR1 LNHNV, CDR2 YYDKDF (reference sequence). CDR3 DNA sequence: TGTGCCACCAGCAGAACGGGACAGGATAATGAAAAACTGTTTTTT. It specifies CATSRTGQDNEKLFF.

This clonotype was detected a few times. This rearrangement joins TRBV19 to TRBJ2-3; tentative D call: TRBD1 (5 bases). This CDR3 is 13 amino acids long. Germline CDR1 is LNHDA and CDR2 is SQIVND (reference sequence). V was trimmed by 6 bases and J by 1 base, leaving 8 bases between them. CDR3 nucleotide sequence: TGTGCCAGTAGGTCCAGGGGCACAGATACGCAGTATTTT. This translates into CASRSRGTDTQYF.

The CDR3, as DNA: TGTGCCAGCAGCTTAGATCGATTCAGCGGTCAGCCCCAGCATTTT. Its translation is CASSLDRFSGQPQHF. The genes are TRBV11-2 and TRBJ1-5, with D unresolved. V lost 0 bases, J lost 6 bases, and 12 bases lay in between. CDR1 SGHAT and CDR2 FQNNGV come from the germline V gene. The CDR3 is 15 amino acids.